The T cell receptor beta chain under discussion was sequenced for a study of blood T cells in healthy people across ages. Germline V gene data show CDR1 as SGHDN and CDR2 as FVKESK. Trimming stripped 3 bases from V and 7 bases from J, with 16 bases between. CDR3 length: 15 amino acids. With a J-beta primer mix and a sample-barcoded 5' primer, a second PCR ran 7 to 11 cycles. Each CDR3 protein gets one entry after TCRdb re-called the 5' RACE reads with MiXCR. The repertoire holds fewer than 900,000 distinct CDR3 sequences, 40% to 45% seen once, with roughly 19% in the top ten. Material for sequencing was blood. The chain couples TRBV14 to TRBJ2-1; tentatively, D is TRBD2 (5 bases). The source of this sequence is a woman aged 60-70 years in good health. The CDR3: CASSHLAEAANEQFF. DNA for the CDR3: TGTGCCAGCAGCCATCTTGCGGAGGCCGCAAATGAGCAGTTCTTC.